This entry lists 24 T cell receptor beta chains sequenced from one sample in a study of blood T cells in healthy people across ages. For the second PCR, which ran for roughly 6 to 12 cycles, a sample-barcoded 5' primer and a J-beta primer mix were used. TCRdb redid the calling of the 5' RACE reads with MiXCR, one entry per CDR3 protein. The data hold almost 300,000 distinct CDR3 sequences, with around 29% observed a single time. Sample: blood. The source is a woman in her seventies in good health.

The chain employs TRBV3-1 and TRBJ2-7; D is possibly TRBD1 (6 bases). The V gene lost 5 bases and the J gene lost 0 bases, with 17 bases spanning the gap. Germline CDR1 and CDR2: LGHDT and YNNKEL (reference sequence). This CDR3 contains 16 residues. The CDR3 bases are TGTGCCAGCAGCAAAAGACACTCGGACAGCTCCTACGAGCAGTACTTC. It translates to CASSKRHSDSSYEQYF.

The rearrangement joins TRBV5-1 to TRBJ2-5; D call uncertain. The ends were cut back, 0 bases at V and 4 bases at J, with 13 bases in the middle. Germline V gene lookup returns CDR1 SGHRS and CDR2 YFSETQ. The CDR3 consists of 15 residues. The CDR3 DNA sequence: TGCGCCAGCAGCTTGGCCGCCAGGATGGGAGAGACCCAGTACTTC. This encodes CASSLAARMGETQYF.

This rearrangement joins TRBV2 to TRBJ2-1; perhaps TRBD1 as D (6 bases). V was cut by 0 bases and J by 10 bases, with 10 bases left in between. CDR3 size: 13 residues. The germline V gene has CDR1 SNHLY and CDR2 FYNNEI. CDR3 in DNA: TGTGCCAGCAGTGAAGCGAGGGGGACAGAGCAGTTCTTC. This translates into CASSEARGTEQFF.

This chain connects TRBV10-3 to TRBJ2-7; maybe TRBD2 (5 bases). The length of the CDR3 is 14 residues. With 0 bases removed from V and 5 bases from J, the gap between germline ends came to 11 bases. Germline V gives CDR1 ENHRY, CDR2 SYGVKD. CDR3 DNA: TGTGCCATCAGTGAGTCGACCGGGGTTGACGAGCAGTACTTC. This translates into CAISESTGVDEQYF.

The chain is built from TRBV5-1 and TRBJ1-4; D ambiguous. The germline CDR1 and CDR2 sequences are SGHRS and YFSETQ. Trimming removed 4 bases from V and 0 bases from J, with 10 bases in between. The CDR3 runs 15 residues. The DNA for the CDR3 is TGCGCCAGCAGCCTGAATTTCGCAACTAATGAAAAACTGTTTTTT. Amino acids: CASSLNFATNEKLFF.

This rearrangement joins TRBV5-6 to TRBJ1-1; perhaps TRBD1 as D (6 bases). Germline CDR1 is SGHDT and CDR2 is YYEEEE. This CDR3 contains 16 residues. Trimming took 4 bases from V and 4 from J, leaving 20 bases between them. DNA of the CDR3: TGTGCCAGCAGCCTGGCGGGGGCAGGCCCGAGCACTGAAGCTTTCTTT. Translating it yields CASSLAGAGPSTEAFF.

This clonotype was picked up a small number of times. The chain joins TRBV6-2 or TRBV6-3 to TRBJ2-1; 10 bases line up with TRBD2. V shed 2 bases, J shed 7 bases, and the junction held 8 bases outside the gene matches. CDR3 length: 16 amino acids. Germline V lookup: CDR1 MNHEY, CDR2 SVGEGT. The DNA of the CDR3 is TGTGCCAGCAGTTACAGCGGGAGGGCCTCTACTAATGAGCAGTTCTTC. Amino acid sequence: CASSYSGRASTNEQFF.

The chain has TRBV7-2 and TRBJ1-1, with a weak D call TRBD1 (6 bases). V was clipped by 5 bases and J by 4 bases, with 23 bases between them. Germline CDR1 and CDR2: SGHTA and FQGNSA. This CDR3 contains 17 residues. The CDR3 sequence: CASSLRPPGQGITEAFF. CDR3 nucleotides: TGTGCCAGCAGCCTCAGACCCCCGGGACAAGGTATCACTGAAGCTTTCTTT.

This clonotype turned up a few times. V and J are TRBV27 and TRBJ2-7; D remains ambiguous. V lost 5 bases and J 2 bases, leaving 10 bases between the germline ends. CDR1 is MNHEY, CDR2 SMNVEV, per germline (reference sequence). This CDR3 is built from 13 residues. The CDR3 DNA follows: TGTGCCAGCAGTAAAGGGATCACCTACGAGCAGTACTTC. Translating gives CASSKGITYEQYF.

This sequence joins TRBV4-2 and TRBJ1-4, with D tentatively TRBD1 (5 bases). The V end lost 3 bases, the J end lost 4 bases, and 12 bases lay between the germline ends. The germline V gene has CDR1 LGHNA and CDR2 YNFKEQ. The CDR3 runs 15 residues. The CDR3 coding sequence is TGTGCCAGCAGCCAGAGACAGAGGGTTAATGAAAAACTGTTTTTT. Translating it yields CASSQRQRVNEKLFF.

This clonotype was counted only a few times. The CDR3 bases are TGTGCCAGCAGCGATAGCGGGGGATCCTACGAGCAGTACTTC. This gives the protein CASSDSGGSYEQYF. The J gene is TRBJ2-7, the V gene TRBV7-9; 9 positions match TRBD2. V shed 5 bases and J 1 base; nucleotides not matched to a gene: 3. This CDR3 has 14 amino acids. CDR1 and CDR2 (germline): SEHNR, FQNEAQ (reference sequence).

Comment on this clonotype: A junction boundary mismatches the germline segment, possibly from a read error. CDR3 bases: TGTGCCATCAGTGCCCATAACCAAGAGACCCAGTACTTC. Protein product: CAISAHNQETQYF. The chain carries TRBV12-3 or TRBV12-4 and TRBJ2-5; D call uncertain. This CDR3 region has 13 residues.

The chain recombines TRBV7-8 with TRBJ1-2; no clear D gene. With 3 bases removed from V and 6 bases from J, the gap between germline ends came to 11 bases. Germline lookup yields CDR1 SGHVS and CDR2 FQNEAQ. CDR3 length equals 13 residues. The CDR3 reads CASSLGLNDGYTF. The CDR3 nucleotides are TGTGCCAGCAGCTTGGGTTTAAACGATGGCTACACCTTC.

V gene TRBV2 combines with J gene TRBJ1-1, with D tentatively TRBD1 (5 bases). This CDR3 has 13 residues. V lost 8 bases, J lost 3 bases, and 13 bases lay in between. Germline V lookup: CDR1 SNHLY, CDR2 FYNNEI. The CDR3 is CASQGFRDTEAFF. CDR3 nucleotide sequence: TGTGCCAGCCAGGGCTTTCGAGACACTGAAGCTTTCTTT.

The CDR3 nucleotides are TGCAGCGTGAAGGGACTAGCGGGAGAATCCTACAATGAGCAGTTCTTC. It translates to CSVKGLAGESYNEQFF. V and J are TRBV29-1 and TRBJ2-1; 14 bases line up with TRBD2. The length of the CDR3 is 16 residues. After removal of 6 bases from V and 1 base from J, the junction contained 5 bases not matched to a gene. Germline-derived CDR1 and CDR2 are SQVTM and ANQGSEA.

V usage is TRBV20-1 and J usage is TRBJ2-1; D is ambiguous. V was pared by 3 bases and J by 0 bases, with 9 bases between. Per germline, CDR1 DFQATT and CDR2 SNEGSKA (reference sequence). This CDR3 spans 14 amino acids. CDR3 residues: CSASGGRSYNEQFF. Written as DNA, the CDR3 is TGCAGTGCTAGTGGTGGGCGCTCCTACAATGAGCAGTTCTTC.

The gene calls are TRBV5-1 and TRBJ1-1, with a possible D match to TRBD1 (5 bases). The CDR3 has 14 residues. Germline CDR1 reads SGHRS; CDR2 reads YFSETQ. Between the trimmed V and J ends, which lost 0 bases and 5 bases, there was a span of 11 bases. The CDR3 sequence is CASSLGGGETEAFF. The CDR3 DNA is TGCGCCAGCAGCTTGGGTGGGGGAGAAACTGAAGCTTTCTTT.

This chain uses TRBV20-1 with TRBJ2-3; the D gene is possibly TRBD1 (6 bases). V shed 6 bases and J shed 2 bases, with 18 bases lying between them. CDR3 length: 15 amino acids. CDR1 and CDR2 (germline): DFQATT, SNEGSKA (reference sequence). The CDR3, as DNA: TGCAGTGCACGAAAAGGGGGATATGACACAGATACGCAGTATTTT. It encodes CSARKGGYDTDTQYF.

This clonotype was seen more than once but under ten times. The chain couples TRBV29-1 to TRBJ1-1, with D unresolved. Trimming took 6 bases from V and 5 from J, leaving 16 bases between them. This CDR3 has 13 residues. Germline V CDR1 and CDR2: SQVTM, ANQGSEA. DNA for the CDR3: TGCAGCGTGACGGAGTCTAGATGGACTGAAGCTTTCTTT. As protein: CSVTESRWTEAFF. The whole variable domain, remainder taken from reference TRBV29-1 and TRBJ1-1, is SAVISQKPSRDICQRGTSLTIQCQVDSQVTMMFWYRQQPGQSLTLIATANQGSEATYESGFVIDKFPISRPNLTFSTLTVSNMSPEDSSIYLCSVTESRWTEAFFGQGTRLTVV.

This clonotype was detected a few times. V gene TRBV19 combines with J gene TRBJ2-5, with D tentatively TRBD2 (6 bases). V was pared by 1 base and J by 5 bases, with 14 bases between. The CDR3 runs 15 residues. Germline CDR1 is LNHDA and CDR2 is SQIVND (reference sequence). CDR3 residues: CASSIAAGSRETQYF. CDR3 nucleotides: TGTGCCAGTAGTATAGCTGCGGGATCCCGCGAGACCCAGTACTTC. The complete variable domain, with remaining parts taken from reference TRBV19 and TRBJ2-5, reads DGGITQSPKYLFRKEGQNVTLSCEQNLNHDAMYWYRQDPGQGLRLIYYSQIVNDFQKGDIAEGYSVSREKKESFPLTVTSAQKNPTAFYLCASSIAAGSRETQYFGPGTRLLVL.

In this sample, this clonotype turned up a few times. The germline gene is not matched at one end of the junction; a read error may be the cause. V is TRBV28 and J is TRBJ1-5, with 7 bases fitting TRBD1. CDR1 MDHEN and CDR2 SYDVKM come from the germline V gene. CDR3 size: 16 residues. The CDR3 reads CAGSLSGTEFNQPQHF. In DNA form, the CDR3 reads TGTGCCGGCAGTTTGTCCGGGACAGAGTTTAATCAGCCCCAGCATTTT.

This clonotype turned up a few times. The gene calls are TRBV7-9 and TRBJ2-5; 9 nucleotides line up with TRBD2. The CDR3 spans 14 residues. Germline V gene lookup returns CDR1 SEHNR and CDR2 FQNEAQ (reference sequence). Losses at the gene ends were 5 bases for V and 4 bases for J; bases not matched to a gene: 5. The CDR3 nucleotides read TGTGCCAGCAGCGTAGGGGGACTAGCAGAGACCCAGTACTTC. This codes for CASSVGGLAETQYF.

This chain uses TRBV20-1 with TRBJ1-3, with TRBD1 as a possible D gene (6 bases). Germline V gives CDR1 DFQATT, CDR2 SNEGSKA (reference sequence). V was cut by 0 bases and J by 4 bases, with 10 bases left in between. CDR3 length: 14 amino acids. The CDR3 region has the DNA TGCAGTGCTAGAGATGCGGGGACAGGAAACACCATATATTTT. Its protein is CSARDAGTGNTIYF.

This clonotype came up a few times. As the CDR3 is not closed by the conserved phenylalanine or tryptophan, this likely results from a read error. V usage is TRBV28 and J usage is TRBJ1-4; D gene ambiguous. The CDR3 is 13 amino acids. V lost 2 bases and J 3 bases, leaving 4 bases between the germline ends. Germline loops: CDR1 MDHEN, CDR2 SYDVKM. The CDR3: CASSLVSNEKLFS. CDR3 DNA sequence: TGTGCCAGCAGTTTAGTTTCTAATGAAAAACTGTTTTCT.